The 8 T cell receptor beta chains reported below all come from one sample, sequenced in a study of beta chain features in type 1 diabetes. TCRB transcripts that were expressed got sequenced, as all of the isolated RNA had been reverse transcribed. TCRdb's copy holds only in-frame clones and misses some; the assay was immunoSEQ multiplex PCR. The profile covers hundreds of thousands of clones, with 10% to 15% appearing a single time and more than 0.015% taken by the ten largest. Sequencing used naive CD4+ T cells from blood. The origin of the receptors is a man aged 18 to 35 in good health.

This clone was counted between two and nine times. V gene TRBV7-6 combines with J gene TRBJ2-5, with TRBD2 identical over 10 bases. Per germline, CDR1 SGHVS and CDR2 FNYEAQ. CDR3 length equals 15 residues. The V and J ends lost 4 bases and 2 bases, in that order; junction bases with no gene match: 4. The CDR3 spells CASSSPGLAQETQYF. For the CDR3, the DNA is TGTGCCAGCAGCTCGCCGGGACTAGCGCAAGAGACCCAGTACTTC.

In this sample, this clone turned up a few times. The chain is built from TRBV5-4 and TRBJ2-7, with 9 bases that match TRBD1. CDR1 and CDR2 from the germline V gene are SGHNT and YYREEE (reference sequence). The CDR3 totals 15 residues. Unmatched junction bases numbered 6, after V lost 5 bases and J lost 0 bases. The CDR3 loop is CASSPGQGTSYEQYF. Here the CDR3 DNA reads TGTGCCAGCAGTCCCGGACAGGGGACCTCCTACGAGCAGTACTTC.

This clone was counted once. The genes are TRBV6-1 and TRBJ1-1, with 7 bases identical to TRBD1. The CDR3 runs to 13 residues. The V gene's germline CDR1 is MNHNS and CDR2 SASEGT. Losses at the gene ends were 10 bases for V and 1 base for J; bases not matched to a gene: 6. The CDR3 region is CATEYRGNTEAFF. CDR3 bases: TGTGCCACCGAATACAGGGGGAACACTGAAGCTTTCTTT.

This clone turned up a few times. The genes are TRBV15 and TRBJ2-5; no definite D call. The germline V gene has CDR1 LNHNV and CDR2 YYDKDF (reference sequence). There are 15 residues in the CDR3. Trimming removed 0 bases at V and 3 bases at J, with 11 bases between. This CDR3 is CATSRDQVTKETQYF. CDR3 nucleotide sequence: TGTGCCACCAGCAGAGATCAGGTTACCAAAGAGACCCAGTACTTC. The full variable domain, completed using reference TRBV15 and TRBJ2-5, is DAMVIQNPRYQVTQFGKPVTLSCSQTLNHNVMYWYQQKSSQAPKLLFHYYDKDFNNEADTPDNFQSRRPNTSFCFLDIRSPGLGDTAMYLCATSRDQVTKETQYFGPGTRLLVL.

The gene calls are TRBV6-4 and TRBJ1-1, with TRBD1 matching over 9 bases. CDR3 length: 15 amino acids. The trim removed 4 bases at V and 1 base at J, leaving 4 bases unmatched. Looked up from germline, CDR1 is MRHNA and CDR2 is SNTAGT. The CDR3 is CASSVTGGQNTEAFF. CDR3 nucleotides: TGTGCCAGCAGTGTGACAGGGGGACAGAACACTGAAGCTTTCTTT.

The sample holds one count of this clone. The V call is TRBV19, the J call TRBJ2-6, with a possible D match to TRBD1 (6 bases). This CDR3 spans 14 amino acids. CDR1 is LNHDA and CDR2 is SQIVND in the germline V gene (reference sequence). V was trimmed by 6 bases and J by 2 bases, leaving 8 bases between them. This chain's CDR3 is CASSRQAGANVLTF. DNA for the CDR3: TGTGCCAGTAGCAGACAGGCTGGGGCCAACGTCCTGACTTTC.

This clone was detected a few times. The chain employs TRBV4-3 and TRBJ2-1; TRBD2 might be the D (5 bases). V lost 4 bases to trimming and J lost 0 bases, with 19 bases between them. The length of the CDR3 is 18 residues. In germline, CDR1 is LGHNA, CDR2 YSLEER. Written as DNA, the CDR3 is TGCGCCAGCAGCCTAAGGCGCCAGGACTTATACTCCTACAATGAGCAGTTCTTC. This codes for CASSLRRQDLYSYNEQFF.

This chain connects TRBV4-2 to TRBJ2-3; 8 bases are shared with TRBD2. Per the germline V gene, CDR1 is LGHNA and CDR2 is YNFKEQ. The length of the CDR3 is 14 residues. J gave up 5 bases and V 4 bases, and 5 bases lay outside the gene matches. CDR3 DNA: TGTGCCAGCAGCCCAGCGGGAGTCGTAGATACGCAGTATTTT. Residues: CASSPAGVVDTQYF.